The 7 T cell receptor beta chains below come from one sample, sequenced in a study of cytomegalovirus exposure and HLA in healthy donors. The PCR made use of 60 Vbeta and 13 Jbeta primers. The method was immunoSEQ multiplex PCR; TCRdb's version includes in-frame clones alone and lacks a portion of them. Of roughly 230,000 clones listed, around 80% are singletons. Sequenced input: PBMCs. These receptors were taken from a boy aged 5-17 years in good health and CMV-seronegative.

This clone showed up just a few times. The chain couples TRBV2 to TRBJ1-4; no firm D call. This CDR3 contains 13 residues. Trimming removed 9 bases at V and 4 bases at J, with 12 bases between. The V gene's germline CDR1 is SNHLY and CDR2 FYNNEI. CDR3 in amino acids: CASLVQLNEKLFF. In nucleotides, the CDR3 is TGTGCCAGTCTCGTACAGCTTAATGAAAAACTGTTTTTT.

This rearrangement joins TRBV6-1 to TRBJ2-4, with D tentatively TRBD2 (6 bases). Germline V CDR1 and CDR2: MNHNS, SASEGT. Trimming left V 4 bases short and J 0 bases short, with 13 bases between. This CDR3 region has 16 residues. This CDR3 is CASSGTGGAAKNIQYF. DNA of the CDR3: TGTGCCAGCAGTGGTACAGGCGGGGCAGCCAAAAACATTCAGTACTTC.

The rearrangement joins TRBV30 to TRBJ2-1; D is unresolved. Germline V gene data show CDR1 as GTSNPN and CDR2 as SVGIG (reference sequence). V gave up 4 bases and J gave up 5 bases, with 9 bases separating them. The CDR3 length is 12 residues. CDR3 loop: CAWTQTHNEQFF. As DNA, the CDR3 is TGTGCCTGGACACAGACGCACAATGAGCAGTTCTTC.

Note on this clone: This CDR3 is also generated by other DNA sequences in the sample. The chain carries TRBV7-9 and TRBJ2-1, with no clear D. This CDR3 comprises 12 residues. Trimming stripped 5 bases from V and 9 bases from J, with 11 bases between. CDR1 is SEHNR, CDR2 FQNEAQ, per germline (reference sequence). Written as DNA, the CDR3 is TGTGCCAGCAGCCTAGACTGGTCTGAGCAGTTCTTC. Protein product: CASSLDWSEQFF.

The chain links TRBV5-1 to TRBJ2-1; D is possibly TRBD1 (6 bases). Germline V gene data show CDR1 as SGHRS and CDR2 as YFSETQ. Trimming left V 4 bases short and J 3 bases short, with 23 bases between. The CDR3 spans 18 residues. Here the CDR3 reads CASSLLRLTGHYYNEQFF. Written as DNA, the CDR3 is TGCGCCAGCAGCCTCCTAAGACTGACGGGACACTACTACAATGAGCAGTTCTTC.

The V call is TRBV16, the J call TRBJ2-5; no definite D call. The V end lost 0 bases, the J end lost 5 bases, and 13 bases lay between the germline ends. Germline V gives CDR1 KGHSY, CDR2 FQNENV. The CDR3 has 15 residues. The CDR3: CASSQSVAWWETQYF. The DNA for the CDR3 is TGTGCCAGCAGCCAATCGGTGGCTTGGTGGGAGACCCAGTACTTC.

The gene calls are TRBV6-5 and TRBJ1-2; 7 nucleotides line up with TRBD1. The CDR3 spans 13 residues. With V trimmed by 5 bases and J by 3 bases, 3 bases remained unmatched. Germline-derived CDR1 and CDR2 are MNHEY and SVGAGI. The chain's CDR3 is CASSEGQDYGYTF. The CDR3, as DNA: TGTGCCAGCAGTGAAGGACAGGACTATGGCTACACCTTC.